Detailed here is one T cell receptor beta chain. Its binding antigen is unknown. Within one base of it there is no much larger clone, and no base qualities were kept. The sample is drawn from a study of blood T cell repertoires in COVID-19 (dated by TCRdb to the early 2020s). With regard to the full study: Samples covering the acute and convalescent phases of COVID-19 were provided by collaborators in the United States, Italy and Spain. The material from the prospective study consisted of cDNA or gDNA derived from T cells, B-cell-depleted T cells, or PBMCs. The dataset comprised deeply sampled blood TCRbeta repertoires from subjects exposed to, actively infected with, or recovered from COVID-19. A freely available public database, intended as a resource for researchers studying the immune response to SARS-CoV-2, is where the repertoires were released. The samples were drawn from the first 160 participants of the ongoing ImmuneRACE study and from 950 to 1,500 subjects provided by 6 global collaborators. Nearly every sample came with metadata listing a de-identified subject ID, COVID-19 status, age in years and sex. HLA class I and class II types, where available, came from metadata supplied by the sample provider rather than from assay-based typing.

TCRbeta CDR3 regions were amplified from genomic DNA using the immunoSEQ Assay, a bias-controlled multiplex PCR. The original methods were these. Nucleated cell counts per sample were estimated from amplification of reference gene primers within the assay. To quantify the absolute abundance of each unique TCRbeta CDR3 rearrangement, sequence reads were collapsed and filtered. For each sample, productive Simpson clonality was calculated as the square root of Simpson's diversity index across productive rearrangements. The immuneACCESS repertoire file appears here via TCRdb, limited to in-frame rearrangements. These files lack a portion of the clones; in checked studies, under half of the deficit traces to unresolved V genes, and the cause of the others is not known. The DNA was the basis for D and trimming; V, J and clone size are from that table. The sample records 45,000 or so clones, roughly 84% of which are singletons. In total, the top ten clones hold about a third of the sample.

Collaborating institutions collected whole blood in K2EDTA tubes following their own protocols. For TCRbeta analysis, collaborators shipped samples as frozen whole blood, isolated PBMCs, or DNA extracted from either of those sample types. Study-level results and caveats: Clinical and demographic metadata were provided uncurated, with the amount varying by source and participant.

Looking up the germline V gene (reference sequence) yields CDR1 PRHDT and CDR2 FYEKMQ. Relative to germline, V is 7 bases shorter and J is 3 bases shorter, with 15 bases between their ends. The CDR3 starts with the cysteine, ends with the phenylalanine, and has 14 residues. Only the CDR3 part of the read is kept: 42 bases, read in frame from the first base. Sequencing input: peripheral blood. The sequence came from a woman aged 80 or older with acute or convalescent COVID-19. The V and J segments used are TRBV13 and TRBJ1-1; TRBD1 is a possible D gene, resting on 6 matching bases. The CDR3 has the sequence CASTPGGAYTEAFF. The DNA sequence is TGTGCCAGCACCCCCGGGGGGGCGTACACTGAAGCTTTCTTT.